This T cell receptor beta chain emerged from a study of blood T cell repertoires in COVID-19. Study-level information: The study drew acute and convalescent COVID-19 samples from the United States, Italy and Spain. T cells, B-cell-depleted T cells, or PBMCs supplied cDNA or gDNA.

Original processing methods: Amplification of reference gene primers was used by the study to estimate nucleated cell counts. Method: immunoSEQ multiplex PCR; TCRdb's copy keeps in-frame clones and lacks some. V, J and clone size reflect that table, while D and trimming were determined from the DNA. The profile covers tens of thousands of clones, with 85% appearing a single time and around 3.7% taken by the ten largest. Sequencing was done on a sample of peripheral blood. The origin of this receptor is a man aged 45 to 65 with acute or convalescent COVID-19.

The CDR3 protein is CASSPRVDLNTEAFF. In DNA, the CDR3 is TGTGCCAGCAGTCCACGGGTCGACTTGAACACTGAAGCTTTCTTT. The chain employs TRBV6-5 and TRBJ1-1; D gene unclear. The germline V and J ends were trimmed by 5 bases and 0 bases, with 13 bases remaining between them. The CDR3 loop spans 15 amino acids. The germline V gene encodes CDR1 MNHEY and CDR2 SVGAGI.